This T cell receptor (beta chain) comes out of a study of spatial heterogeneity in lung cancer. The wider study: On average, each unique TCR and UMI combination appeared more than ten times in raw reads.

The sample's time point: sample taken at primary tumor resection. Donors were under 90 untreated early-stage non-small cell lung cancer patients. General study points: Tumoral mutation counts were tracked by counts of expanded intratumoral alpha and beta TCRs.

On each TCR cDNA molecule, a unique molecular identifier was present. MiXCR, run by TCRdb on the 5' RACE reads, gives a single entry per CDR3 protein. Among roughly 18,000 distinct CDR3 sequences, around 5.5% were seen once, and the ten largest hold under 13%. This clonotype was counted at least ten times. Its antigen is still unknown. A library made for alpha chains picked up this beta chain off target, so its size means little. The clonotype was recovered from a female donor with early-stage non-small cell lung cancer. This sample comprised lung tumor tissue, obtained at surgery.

CDR3 region: CSARDYDRPNEQFF. The CDR3 DNA reads TGCAGTGCTAGAGATTATGACAGACCTAATGAGCAGTTCTTC. The chain carries TRBV20-1 and TRBJ2-1, with D tentatively TRBD1 (5 bases). CDR3 size: 14 residues. V lost 0 bases and J 7 bases, leaving 13 bases between the germline ends. CDR1 is DFQATT, CDR2 SNEGSKA, per germline (reference sequence).